The present TCR beta chain was sequenced within a study of graft-versus-host responses after intestinal transplantation. Study-level information: Anti-thymocyte globulin was used for induction in all recipients, who then took tacrolimus and steroids for roughly 3 years. Broader study findings: Researchers found GvH clones in recipient marrow, and some showed up first in ileum or blood. GvH clone levels peaked in circulation, and this peak was associated with early post-transplant HvG declines.

Deletions cut 6 bases from V and 4 bases from J, with 12 bases between. The CDR3 has 13 amino acids. CDR1 is MNHEY and CDR2 is SMNVEV in the germline V gene (reference sequence). Points on this clone: The antigen remains undetermined.

The repertoire was sequenced with immunoSEQ multiplex PCR; TCRdb's copy has only in-frame clones and lacks some. The data contain 95,000 to 150,000 clones, approximately 92% of them singletons. The specimen comprised unstimulated CD4+ T cells sorted from spleen or lymph node cells, sampled before intestinal transplant. This TCR was recovered from a human donor who received an intestinal transplant. The rearrangement joins TRBV27 to TRBJ1-2, with D unresolved. Here the CDR3 reads CASSKDRAYGYTF. The CDR3 region has the DNA TGTGCCAGCAGCAAAGACCGGGCCTATGGCTACACCTTC.